The 21 T cell receptor beta chains presented below share a single source sample, sequenced in a study of graft-versus-host responses after intestinal transplantation. Using immunoSEQ multiplex PCR, the repertoire was profiled, and TCRdb retains in-frame clones only, with some absent. This repertoire shows about 80,000 clones, 85% to 90% found once; its top ten account for roughly 0.37%. These receptors' antigens are unknown. Sequences were derived from unstimulated CD4+ T cells sorted from spleen or lymph node cells, sampled before intestinal transplant. The source of these receptors is a human donor who received an intestinal transplant.

This chain links TRBV18 with TRBJ2-7, with D maybe TRBD1 (5 bases). This CDR3 comprises 15 residues. Germline V lookup: CDR1 KGHSH, CDR2 LQKENI. V lost 3 bases and J lost 0, with 12 bases in between. The CDR3 DNA sequence: TGTGCCAGCTCACCTCGGTCCACAGGCTCCTACGAGCAGTACTTC. It translates to CASSPRSTGSYEQYF.

CDR3 in amino acids: CASSPRGDYEQYF. CDR3 coding DNA: TGTGCCAGCTCACCACGAGGAGACTACGAGCAGTACTTC. The chain has TRBV18 and TRBJ2-7; D uncertain. Between the trimmed V and J ends, which lost 1 base and 3 bases, there was a span of 7 bases. This CDR3 is built from 13 residues. Germline CDR1 KGHSH, CDR2 LQKENI.

The rearrangement uses TRBV4-1 and TRBJ2-7; 7 bases are shared with TRBD1. Germline V gene sequence: CDR1 MGHRA, CDR2 YSYEKL. This CDR3 spans 16 amino acids. Trimming removed 0 bases from V and 6 bases from J; junction bases left unmatched: 11. The CDR3 region has the DNA TGCGCCAGCAGCCAAGATAAGGGGGCGAATTTCGGCGAGCAGTACTTC. This sequence encodes CASSQDKGANFGEQYF.

J is TRBJ1-1 and V is TRBV7-9, with TRBD1 as a possible D gene (6 bases). This CDR3 has 14 amino acids. V lost 4 bases, J lost 0 bases, and 9 bases lay in between. Germline CDR1 SEHNR, CDR2 FQNEAQ (reference sequence). CDR3 amino acids: CASSSYRVNTEAFF. The CDR3, as DNA: TGTGCCAGCAGCTCTTACAGGGTGAACACTGAAGCTTTCTTT.

CDR3 in amino acids: CASSQVSSGGLGELFF. The CDR3 nucleotides read TGTGCCAGCAGCCAAGTATCTAGCGGAGGATTGGGGGAGCTGTTTTTT. The chain has TRBV4-2 and TRBJ2-2, with 7 nucleotides matching TRBD2. The germline V gene has CDR1 LGHNA and CDR2 YNFKEQ. This CDR3 is built from 16 residues. The ends lost 1 base at V and 8 bases at J; junction bases unmatched: 10.

There are a few counts of this clone. The chain combines TRBV11-2 with TRBJ1-1; no reliable D call. The germline gives CDR1 SGHAT, CDR2 FQNNGV. V lost 5 bases, J lost 3 bases, and 10 bases lay in between. The CDR3 contains 13 residues. CDR3 sequence reads: CASSKRWDTEAFF. The CDR3, as DNA: TGTGCCAGCAGCAAGAGGTGGGACACTGAAGCTTTCTTT.

This chain links TRBV5-4 with TRBJ1-2; D gene uncertain. V was trimmed by 2 bases and J by 5 bases, leaving 10 bases between them. There are 13 residues in the CDR3. Germline V lookup: CDR1 SGHNT, CDR2 YYREEE (reference sequence). The CDR3 nucleotides read TGTGCCAGCAGCTTAGATGACAAGTATGGCTACACCTTC. Translation gives CASSLDDKYGYTF. Full variable domain (outside the CDR3, taken from reference TRBV5-4 and TRBJ1-2): ETGVTQSPTHLIKTRGQQVTLRCSSQSGHNTVSWYQQALGQGPQFIFQYYREEENGRGNFPPRFSGLQFPNYSSELNVNALELDDSALYLCASSLDDKYGYTFGSGTRLTVV.

Comments on this clone: This same CDR3 is encoded by further DNA sequences in the sample. CDR3 bases: TGTGCCTGCCGACAGGGTTCCTATAATTCACCCCTCCACTTT. This encodes CACRQGSYNSPLHF. The genes are TRBV30 and TRBJ1-6; TRBD1 matches 7 bases. Germline assignment: CDR1 GTSNPN and CDR2 SVGIG (reference sequence). This CDR3 region has 14 residues. After removal of 6 bases from V and 1 base from J, the junction contained 3 bases not matched to a gene.

V and J are TRBV6-5 and TRBJ2-3; D perhaps matches TRBD2 (5 bases). Trimming removed 6 bases at V and 1 base at J, with 11 bases between. The germline V gene has CDR1 MNHEY and CDR2 SVGAGI. The CDR3 sequence is 14 residues long. CDR3 bases: TGTGCCAGCAGAGAGCGGCGGGGCACAGATACGCAGTATTTT. Residues: CASRERRGTDTQYF.

V gene TRBV6-1 combines with J gene TRBJ2-5, with TRBD1 matching over 7 bases. Germline V gene lookup returns CDR1 MNHNS and CDR2 SASEGT. CDR3 size: 14 residues. The ends lost 4 bases at V and 4 bases at J; junction bases unmatched: 6. For the CDR3, the DNA is TGTGCCAGCAGTGCCACGCGACAGGGAGAGACCCAGTACTTC. This codes for CASSATRQGETQYF.

V gene TRBV2 combines with J gene TRBJ1-1; tentative D call: TRBD1 (5 bases). The ends were cut back, 4 bases at V and 3 bases at J, with 12 bases in the middle. CDR1 is SNHLY, CDR2 FYNNEI, per germline. CDR3 length equals 14 residues. The CDR3 reads CASSVVGGDTEAFF. The CDR3 region has the DNA TGTGCCAGCAGTGTGGTGGGGGGGGACACTGAAGCTTTCTTT.

This chain uses TRBV9 with TRBJ2-5; 8 bases fit TRBD2. This CDR3 has 16 residues. Germline CDR1 SGDLS, CDR2 YYNGEE. With 4 bases clipped from V and 2 bases from J, the junction kept 10 bases outside the gene matches. The CDR3 here is CASSTGGRGTQETQYF. CDR3 nucleotides: TGTGCCAGCAGCACGGGGGGGAGAGGCACACAAGAGACCCAGTACTTC.

The chain has TRBV19 and TRBJ2-1; perhaps TRBD2 as D (7 bases). V lost 0 bases, J lost 3 bases, and 12 bases lay in between. This CDR3 has 16 amino acids. Germline V gives CDR1 LNHDA, CDR2 SQIVND (reference sequence). CDR3 nucleotide sequence: TGTGCCAGTAGTATAGAATCCGGGGGGCTCTACAATGAGCAGTTCTTC. This codes for CASSIESGGLYNEQFF. The full variable domain, in which reference TRBV19 and TRBJ2-1 provide the parts outside the CDR3, is DGGITQSPKYLFRKEGQNVTLSCEQNLNHDAMYWYRQDPGQGLRLIYYSQIVNDFQKGDIAEGYSVSREKKESFPLTVTSAQKNPTAFYLCASSIESGGLYNEQFFGPGTRLTVL.

V and J are TRBV28 and TRBJ2-7; 8 positions match TRBD2. Germline trimming cut 2 bases from V and 5 bases from J; bases unmatched to any gene: 5. Per the germline V gene, CDR1 is MDHEN and CDR2 is SYDVKM. CDR3 size: 14 residues. In DNA form, the CDR3 reads TGTGCCAGCAGTTTAGGGGTTAGCGGGAACGAGCAGTACTTC. Translated, it gives CASSLGVSGNEQYF.

The CDR3 sequence: CASSRQGATYEQYF. The CDR3 DNA reads TGTGCCAGCTCACGACAGGGGGCTACCTACGAGCAGTACTTC. This chain joins TRBV18 and TRBJ2-7, with 10 bases that match TRBD1. This CDR3 spans 14 amino acids. V dropped 4 bases and J dropped 2; count of bases not matched to a gene: 2. Germline CDR1 is KGHSH and CDR2 is LQKENI.

This clone was seen just once. The rearrangement uses TRBV7-6 and TRBJ1-3; D ambiguous. Germline V gives CDR1 SGHVS, CDR2 FNYEAQ. This CDR3 has 16 amino acids. V lost 1 base and J 0 bases, leaving 10 bases between the germline ends. CDR3: CASSLGPNNSGNTIYF. The CDR3 region has the DNA TGTGCCAGCAGCTTAGGGCCGAACAACTCTGGAAACACCATATATTTT.

In DNA form, the CDR3 reads TGCAGCGTGGCGGCAGGGGCCTACGAGCAGTACTTC. It encodes CSVAAGAYEQYF. The V call is TRBV29-1, the J call TRBJ2-7; TRBD1 might be the D (6 bases). The CDR3 is made up of 12 amino acids. Germline-derived CDR1 and CDR2 are SQVTM and ANQGSEA. V gave up 6 bases and J gave up 2 bases, with 11 bases separating them.

This chain uses TRBV5-1 with TRBJ2-1; 10 nucleotides agree with TRBD2. There are 16 residues in the CDR3. V trimming: 0 bases; J trimming: 10 bases; junction bases outside the gene matches: 10. CDR1 is SGHRS, CDR2 YFSETQ, per germline. The CDR3 sequence is CASSLGRSGRAGEQFF. CDR3 DNA: TGCGCCAGCAGCTTGGGGAGGAGCGGGAGGGCCGGCGAGCAGTTCTTC.

This chain joins TRBV4-2 and TRBJ2-1; 11 nucleotides align to TRBD2. The CDR3 covers 20 residues. V lost 1 base, J lost 0 bases, and 11 bases stayed unmatched. Germline V gives CDR1 LGHNA, CDR2 YNFKEQ. CDR3 sequence: CASSQAELAGALSSYNEQFF. For the CDR3, the DNA is TGTGCCAGCAGCCAAGCGGAACTAGCGGGGGCCCTAAGCTCCTACAATGAGCAGTTCTTC.

V and J are TRBV28 and TRBJ2-3, with D hard to call. V was pared by 5 bases and J by 4 bases, with 10 bases between. This CDR3 has 13 amino acids. Germline CDR1 and CDR2: MDHEN and SYDVKM. The CDR3 DNA reads TGTGCCAGCAGTCCTCCCGGAGCAGATACGCAGTATTTT. Translated, it gives CASSPPGADTQYF.

The chain couples TRBV19 to TRBJ1-4; 7 positions agree with TRBD1. The V segment lost 5 bases and the J segment 4 bases; nucleotides outside the gene matches: 10. CDR3 length: 16 residues. From germline, CDR1 is LNHDA and CDR2 SQIVND (reference sequence). Here the CDR3 DNA reads TGTGCCAGTAGTTTGATAACAGGGGCCTATAATGAAAAACTGTTTTTT. Protein: CASSLITGAYNEKLFF.